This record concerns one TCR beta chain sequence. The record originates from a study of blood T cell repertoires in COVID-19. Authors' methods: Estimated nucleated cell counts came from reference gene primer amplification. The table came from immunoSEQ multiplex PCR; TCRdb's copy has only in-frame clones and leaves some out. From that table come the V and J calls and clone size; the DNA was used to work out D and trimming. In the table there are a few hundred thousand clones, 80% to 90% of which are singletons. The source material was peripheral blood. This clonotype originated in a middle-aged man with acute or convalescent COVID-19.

The CDR3 sequence is CASSLPRGDEQYF. In DNA form, the CDR3 reads TGTGCCAGCAGTTTACCTCGCGGGGACGAGCAGTACTTC. The V and J genes are TRBV28 and TRBJ2-7; possibly TRBD2 for D (6 bases). V was trimmed by 2 bases and J by 5 bases, leaving 10 bases between them. CDR3 length equals 13 residues. Germline CDR1 is MDHEN and CDR2 is SYDVKM.